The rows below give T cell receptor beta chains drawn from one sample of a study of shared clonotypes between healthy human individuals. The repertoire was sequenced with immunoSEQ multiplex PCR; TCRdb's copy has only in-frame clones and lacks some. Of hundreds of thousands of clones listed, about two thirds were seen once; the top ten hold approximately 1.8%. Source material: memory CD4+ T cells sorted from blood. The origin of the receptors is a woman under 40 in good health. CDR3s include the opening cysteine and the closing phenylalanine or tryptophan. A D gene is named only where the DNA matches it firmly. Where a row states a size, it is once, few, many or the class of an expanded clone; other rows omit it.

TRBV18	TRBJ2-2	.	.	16	TGTGCCAGCTCCCCTAAGTCCGGGACGAACACCGGGGAGCTGTTTTTT	CASSPKSGTNTGELFF
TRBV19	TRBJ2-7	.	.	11	TGTGCCAGTAGTTGGCAGGGCGAGCAGTACTTC	CASSWQGEQYF
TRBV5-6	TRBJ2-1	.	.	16	TGTGCCAGCAGCCCCCGTGACGGGAGCTACTACAATGAGCAGTTCTTC	CASSPRDGSYYNEQFF
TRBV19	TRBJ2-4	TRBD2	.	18	TGTGCCAGTAGTATCCTTCTATGGACTAGCGGCACCAAAAACATTCAGTACTTC	CASSILLWTSGTKNIQYF
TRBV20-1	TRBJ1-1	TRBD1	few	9	TGCAGCCCGGACAGGGTAGCTTTCTTT	CSPDRVAFF
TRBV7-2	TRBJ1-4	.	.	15	TGTGCCAGCAGCCCAAATGGGCAGGGGAACGAAAAACTGTTTTTT	CASSPNGQGNEKLFF
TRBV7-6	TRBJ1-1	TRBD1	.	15	TGTGCCAGCAGCTTAGCGCTGGGACAGGGTTCTGAAGCTTTCTTT	CASSLALGQGSEAFF
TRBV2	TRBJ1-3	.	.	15	TGTGCCAGCAGTGAAGGGATACTCTCTGGAAACACCATATATTTT	CASSEGILSGNTIYF
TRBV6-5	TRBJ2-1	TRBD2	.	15	TGTGCCAGCAAAATTAGCGGGACATCGCGAGGGGAGCAGTTCTTC	CASKISGTSRGEQFF
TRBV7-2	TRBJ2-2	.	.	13	TGTGCCAGCAACACAGGGTACACCGGGGAGCTGTTTTTT	CASNTGYTGELFF
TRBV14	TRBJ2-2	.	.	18	TGTGCCAGCAGCCAAATTAAGGGACCAGGGCAGAACACCGGGGAGCTGTTTTTT	CASSQIKGPGQNTGELFF
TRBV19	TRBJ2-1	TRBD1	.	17	TGTGCCAGTAGTGCAATTAGGACAGGGTTACTCTACAATGAGCAGTTCTTC	CASSAIRTGLLYNEQFF
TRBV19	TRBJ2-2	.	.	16	TGTGCCAGTAGGCCTTTGGAGGGGGTGAACACCGGGGAGCTGTTTTTT	CASRPLEGVNTGELFF
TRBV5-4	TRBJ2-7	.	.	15	TGTGCCAGCAGGGCTAATCCGGAGGTCTTTTACGAGCAGTACTTC	CASRANPEVFYEQYF
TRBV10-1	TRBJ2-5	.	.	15	TGCGCCAGCAGTGAGTCGGCAGGGAGTGGGGAGACCCAGTACTTC	CASSESAGSGETQYF
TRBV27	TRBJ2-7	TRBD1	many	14	TGTGCCAGCAAGCGACAGGGGATGCTGTGGGAGCAGTACTTC	CASKRQGMLWEQYF
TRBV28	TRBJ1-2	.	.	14	TGTGCCAGCAGTTTACCAGTCGGTGACTATGGCTACACCTTC	CASSLPVGDYGYTF
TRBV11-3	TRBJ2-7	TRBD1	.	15	TGTGCCAGCAGCCTCTCGGGACAGGGGCCCTACGAGCAGTACTTC	CASSLSGQGPYEQYF
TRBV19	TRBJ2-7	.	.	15	TGTGCCAGTAGTACCCTCTGGGACCGTGCCTACGAGCAGTACTTC	CASSTLWDRAYEQYF
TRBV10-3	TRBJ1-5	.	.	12	TGTGCCATCAGTGATAGCAATCAGCCCCAGCATTTT	CAISDSNQPQHF
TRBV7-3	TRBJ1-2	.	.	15	TGTGCCAGCAGCTTATCCCCAGGGGCAGGCTATGGCTACACCTTC	CASSLSPGAGYGYTF
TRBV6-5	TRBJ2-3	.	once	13	TGTGCCAGCAGTCAAAACAGGGAAGATACGCAGTATTTT	CASSQNREDTQYF
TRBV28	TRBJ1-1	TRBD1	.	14	TGTGCCAGCACCACCGGGACAGGGGGAGGTGAAGCTTTCTTT	CASTTGTGGGEAFF
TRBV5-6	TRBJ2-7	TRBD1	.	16	TGTGCCAGCAGAGGGACAGGGGTCCCCACTTCCACCGAGCAGTACTTC	CASRGTGVPTSTEQYF
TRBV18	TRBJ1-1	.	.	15	TGTGCCAGCTCACCACTGACAGGTTGGGAAACTGAAGCTTTCTTT	CASSPLTGWETEAFF
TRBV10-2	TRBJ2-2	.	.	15	TGCGCCAGCAGTGAGTCCGGGGTGAACACCGGGGAGCTGTTTTTT	CASSESGVNTGELFF
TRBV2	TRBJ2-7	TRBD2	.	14	TGTGCCAGCAGTGGGCGGGAGGGCCGATACGAGCAGTACTTC	CASSGREGRYEQYF
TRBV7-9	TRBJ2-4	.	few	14	TGTGCCAGCAGCATAACTGAGACAGGCGACATTCAGTACTTC	CASSITETGDIQYF
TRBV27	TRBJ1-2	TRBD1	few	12	TGTGCCAGCAGATACGACAGGGGTGGCTACACCTTC	CASRYDRGGYTF
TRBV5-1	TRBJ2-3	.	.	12	TGCGCCAGCAGCTTGGCCTTCAATACGCAGTATTTT	CASSLAFNTQYF
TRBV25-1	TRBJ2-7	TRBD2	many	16	TGTGCCAGCAGTGGGGGGAGGGACGATCGTGGCTACGAGCAGTACTTC	CASSGGRDDRGYEQYF